This entry lists 16 T cell receptor beta chains sequenced from one sample in a study of monozygotic twins with inflammatory bowel disease. TCRdb reprocessed the 5' RACE reads; each CDR3 protein has one entry and no DNA is given. The sample's table shows 300,000 to 400,000 distinct CDR3 sequences. Sequencing was carried out using blood. The source of these receptors is a human donor with ulcerative colitis or Crohn's disease, or a healthy co-twin of an affected twin (not recorded which).

The V call is TRBV24-1, the J call TRBJ1-2; TCRdb's D call of TRBD1 is untestable without DNA. This CDR3 region has 14 residues. Germline V gene lookup returns CDR1 KGHDR and CDR2 SFDVKD. The CDR3 region is CATSDPTGSYGYTF.

V is TRBV19 and J is TRBJ1-6; checking the TCRdb D call of TRBD1 is not possible without DNA. Germline V CDR1 and CDR2: LNHDA, SQIVND (reference sequence). This CDR3 is 14 amino acids long. CDR3: CASRKTGEYSPLHF. The variable domain in full, with the rest retrieved from reference TRBV19 and TRBJ1-6, is DGGITQSPKYLFRKEGQNVTLSCEQNLNHDAMYWYRQDPGQGLRLIYYSQIVNDFQKGDIAEGYSVSREKKESFPLTVTSAQKNPTAFYLCASRKTGEYSPLHFGNGTRLTVT.

The chain has TRBV27 and TRBJ2-7; as DNA is missing, the TRBD2 call by TCRdb cannot be tested. The length of the CDR3 is 13 residues. The germline V gene encodes CDR1 MNHEY and CDR2 SMNVEV (reference sequence). The CDR3 sequence: CASRLAGGYEQYF.

J is TRBJ1-3 and V is TRBV20-1. The CDR3 has 15 amino acids. Germline V gene sequence: CDR1 DFQATT, CDR2 SNEGSKA (reference sequence). The CDR3 loop is CSAALVRHSGNTIYF.

The gene calls are TRBV5-4 and TRBJ2-1; TCRdb indicates TRBD1, and absent DNA this call remains unverified. CDR1 SGHNT and CDR2 YYREEE come from the germline V gene (reference sequence). The CDR3 runs 17 residues. CDR3 sequence reads: CASSAGTALLSYNEQFF.

The rearrangement uses TRBV19 and TRBJ2-1. The CDR3 consists of 16 residues. The germline V gene has CDR1 LNHDA and CDR2 SQIVND (reference sequence). The CDR3 loop is CASSIDLGSSYNEQFF.

The V call is TRBV27, the J call TRBJ2-1; TCRdb proposes TRBD2, but this gene call is untestable without DNA. The CDR3 length is 13 residues. Germline loops: CDR1 MNHEY, CDR2 SMNVEV (reference sequence). This CDR3 reads CASSRLLGGGQFF.

The J gene is TRBJ2-3, the V gene TRBV5-1; lacking DNA, the TRBD2 call made by TCRdb goes unchecked. Looked up from germline, CDR1 is SGHRS and CDR2 is YFSETQ. The CDR3 has 16 residues. The CDR3 reads CASSLVAGGLTDTQYF.

The chain combines TRBV5-1 with TRBJ2-1; with no DNA, the TCRdb D assignment of TRBD2 cannot be verified. Germline loops: CDR1 SGHRS, CDR2 YFSETQ. The CDR3 runs 15 residues. The CDR3 here is CASSIGLAGYNEQFF.

The rearrangement joins TRBV7-3 to TRBJ1-6; TCRdb outputs TRBD1, but without DNA this stays unchecked. The length of the CDR3 is 15 residues. Germline CDR1 and CDR2: SGHTA and FQGTGA. The CDR3: CASSLGDRGNSPLHF.

The CDR3 protein is CASSLGGTASMGYTF. The V gene is TRBV7-2, the J gene TRBJ1-2; the D gene TCRdb calls, TRBD1, cannot be checked with no DNA. This CDR3 contains 15 residues. The germline V gene has CDR1 SGHTA and CDR2 FQGNSA.

The chain joins TRBV12-3 or TRBV12-4 to TRBJ2-3. The CDR3 length is 16 residues. The CDR3 sequence is CVSSLVSRSYTDTQYF.

The chain has TRBV4-1 and TRBJ2-6; TCRdb outputs TRBD1, but without DNA this stays unchecked. The CDR3 is 16 amino acids. Looked up from germline, CDR1 is MGHRA and CDR2 is YSYEKL. The CDR3 spells CASSQGTASGANVLTF.

The chain uses TRBV5-1 and TRBJ2-1. The CDR3 runs 14 residues. Germline CDR1 SGHRS, CDR2 YFSETQ. The CDR3 loop reads CASSYLVMVNEQFF.

The V and J genes are TRBV5-5 and TRBJ2-7; the TCRdb call, TRBD1, lacks DNA for checking. The CDR3 length is 14 residues. CDR1 and CDR2 from the germline V gene are SGHKS and YYEKEE (reference sequence). CDR3 sequence: CASSWGDRPYEQYF.

The chain is built from TRBV4-1 and TRBJ2-7; as DNA is missing, the TRBD2 call by TCRdb cannot be tested. The CDR3 loop spans 16 amino acids. Germline values: CDR1 MGHRA, CDR2 YSYEKL. This CDR3 reads CASSQVGLAEPYEQYF.